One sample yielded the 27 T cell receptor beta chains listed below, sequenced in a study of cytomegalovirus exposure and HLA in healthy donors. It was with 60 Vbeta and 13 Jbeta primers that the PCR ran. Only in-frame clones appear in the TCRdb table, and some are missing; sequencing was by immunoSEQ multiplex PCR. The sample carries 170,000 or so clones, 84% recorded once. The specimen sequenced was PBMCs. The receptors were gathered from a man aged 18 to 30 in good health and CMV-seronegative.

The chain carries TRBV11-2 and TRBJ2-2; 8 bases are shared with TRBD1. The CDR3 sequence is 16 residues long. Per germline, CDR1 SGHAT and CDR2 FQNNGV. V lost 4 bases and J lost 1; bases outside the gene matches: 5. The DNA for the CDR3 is TGTGCCAGCAGCTGGCCCGGGACAGGGAACACCGGGGAGCTGTTTTTT. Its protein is CASSWPGTGNTGELFF.

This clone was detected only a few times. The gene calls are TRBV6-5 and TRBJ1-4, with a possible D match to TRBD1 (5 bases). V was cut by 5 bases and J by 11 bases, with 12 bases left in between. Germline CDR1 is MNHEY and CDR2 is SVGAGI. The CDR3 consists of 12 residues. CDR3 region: CASSRTQGKLFF. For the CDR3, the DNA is TGTGCCAGCAGTAGGACCCAGGGCAAACTGTTTTTT.

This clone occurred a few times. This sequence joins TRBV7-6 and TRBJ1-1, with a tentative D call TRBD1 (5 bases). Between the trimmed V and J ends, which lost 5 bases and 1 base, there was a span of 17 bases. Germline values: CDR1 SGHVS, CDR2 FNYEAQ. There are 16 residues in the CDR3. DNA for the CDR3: TGTGCCAGCAGCACCACCCCTGACAGAGCGAACACTGAAGCTTTCTTT. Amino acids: CASSTTPDRANTEAFF.

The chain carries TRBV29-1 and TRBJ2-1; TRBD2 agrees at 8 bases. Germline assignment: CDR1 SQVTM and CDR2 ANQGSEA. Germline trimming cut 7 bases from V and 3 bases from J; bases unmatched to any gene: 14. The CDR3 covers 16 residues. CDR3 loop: CSAQPFGGGHYNEQFF. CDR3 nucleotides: TGCAGCGCCCAGCCGTTCGGGGGGGGCCACTACAATGAGCAGTTCTTC.

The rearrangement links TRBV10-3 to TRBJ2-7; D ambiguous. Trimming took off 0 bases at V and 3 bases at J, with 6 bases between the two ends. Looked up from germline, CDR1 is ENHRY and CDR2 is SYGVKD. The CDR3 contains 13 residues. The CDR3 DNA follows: TGTGCCATCAGTGAGTCGTCTTACTACGAGCAGTACTTC. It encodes CAISESSYYEQYF.

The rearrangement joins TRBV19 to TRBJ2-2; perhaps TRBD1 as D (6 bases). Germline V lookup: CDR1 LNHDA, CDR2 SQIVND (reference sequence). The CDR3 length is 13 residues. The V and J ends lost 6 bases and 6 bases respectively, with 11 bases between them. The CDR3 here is CASSTTGSGELFF. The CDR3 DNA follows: TGTGCCAGTAGCACTACAGGGTCCGGGGAGCTGTTTTTT.

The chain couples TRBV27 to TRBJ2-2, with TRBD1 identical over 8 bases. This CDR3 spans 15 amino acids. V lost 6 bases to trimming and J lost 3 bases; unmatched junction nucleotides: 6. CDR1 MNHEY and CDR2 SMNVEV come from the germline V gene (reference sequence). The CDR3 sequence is CASSLRGRYTGELFF. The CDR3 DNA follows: TGTGCCAGCAGCCTCAGGGGGCGGTACACCGGGGAGCTGTTTTTT.

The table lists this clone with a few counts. The CDR3 sequence is CASSEARGRGLGYTF. The CDR3 nucleotides are TGTGCCAGCAGTGAAGCGCGAGGAAGGGGGCTTGGCTACACCTTC. The rearrangement links TRBV6-1 to TRBJ1-2, with 7 nucleotides matching TRBD1. The J segment lost 7 bases and the V segment lost 0 bases, leaving 8 bases of the junction unmatched. This CDR3 spans 15 amino acids. Germline V CDR1 and CDR2: MNHNS, SASEGT.

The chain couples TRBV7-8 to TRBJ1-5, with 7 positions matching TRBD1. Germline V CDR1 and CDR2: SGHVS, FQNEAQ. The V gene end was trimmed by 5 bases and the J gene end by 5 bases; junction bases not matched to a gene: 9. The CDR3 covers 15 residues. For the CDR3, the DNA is TGTGCCAGCAGCAACCGGGACAGTGCTCATCAGCCCCAGCATTTT. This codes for CASSNRDSAHQPQHF.

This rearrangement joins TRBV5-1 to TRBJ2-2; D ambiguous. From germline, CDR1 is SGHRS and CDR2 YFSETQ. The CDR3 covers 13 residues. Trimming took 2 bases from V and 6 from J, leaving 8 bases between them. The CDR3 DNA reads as TGCGCCAGCAGCTTCGTCGAGGCCGGGGAGCTGTTTTTT. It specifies CASSFVEAGELFF.

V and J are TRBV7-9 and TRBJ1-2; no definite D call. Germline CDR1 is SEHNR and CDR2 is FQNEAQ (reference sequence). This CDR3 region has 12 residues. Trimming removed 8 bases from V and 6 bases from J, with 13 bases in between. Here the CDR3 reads CASPRAGNGYTF. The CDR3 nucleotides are TGTGCCAGCCCGAGGGCTGGTAATGGCTACACCTTC.

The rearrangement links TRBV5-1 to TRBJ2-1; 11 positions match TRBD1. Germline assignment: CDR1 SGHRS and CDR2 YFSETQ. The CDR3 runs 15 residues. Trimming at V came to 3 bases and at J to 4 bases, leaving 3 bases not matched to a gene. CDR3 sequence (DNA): TGCGCCAGCAGCTACGGACAGGGGGCTTACAATGAGCAGTTCTTC. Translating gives CASSYGQGAYNEQFF.

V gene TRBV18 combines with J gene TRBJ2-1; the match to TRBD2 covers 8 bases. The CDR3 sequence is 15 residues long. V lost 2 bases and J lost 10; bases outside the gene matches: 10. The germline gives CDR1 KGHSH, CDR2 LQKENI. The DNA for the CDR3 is TGTGCCAGCTCACCAGGCGGGGGGCCTCAGTCAGAGCAGTTCTTC. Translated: CASSPGGGPQSEQFF.

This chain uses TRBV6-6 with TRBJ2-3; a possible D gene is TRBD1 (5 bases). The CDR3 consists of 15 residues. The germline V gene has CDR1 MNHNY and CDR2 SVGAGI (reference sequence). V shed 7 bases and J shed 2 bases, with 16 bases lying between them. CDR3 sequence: CASKPGQGITDTQYF. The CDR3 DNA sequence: TGTGCCAGCAAACCTGGGCAGGGCATCACAGATACGCAGTATTTT.

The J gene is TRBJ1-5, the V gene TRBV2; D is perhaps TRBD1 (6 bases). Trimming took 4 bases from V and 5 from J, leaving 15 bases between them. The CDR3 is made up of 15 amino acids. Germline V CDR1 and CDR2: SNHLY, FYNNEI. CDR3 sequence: CASSVGQPSYQPQHF. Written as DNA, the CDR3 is TGTGCCAGCAGTGTAGGACAGCCCAGCTATCAGCCCCAGCATTTT.

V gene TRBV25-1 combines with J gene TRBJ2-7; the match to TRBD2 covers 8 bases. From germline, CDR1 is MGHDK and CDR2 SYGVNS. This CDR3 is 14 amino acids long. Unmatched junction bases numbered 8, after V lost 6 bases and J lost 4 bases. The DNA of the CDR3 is TGTGCCAGCAGCCAGGGACTAGGGGGGTACGAGCAGTACTTC. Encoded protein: CASSQGLGGYEQYF.

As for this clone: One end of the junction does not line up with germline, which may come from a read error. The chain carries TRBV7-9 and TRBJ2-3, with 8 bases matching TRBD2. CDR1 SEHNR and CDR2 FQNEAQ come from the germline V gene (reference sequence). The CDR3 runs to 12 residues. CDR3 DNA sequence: TGTGCCAGCAGCTTTTCCCCGGTAGCGGGGTCTTTT. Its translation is CASSFSPVAGSF. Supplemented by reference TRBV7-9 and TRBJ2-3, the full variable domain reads DTGVSQNPRHKITKRGQNVTFRCDPISEHNRLYWYRQTLGQGPEFLTYFQNEAQLEKSRLLSDRFSAERPKGSFSTLEIQRTEQGDSAMYLCASSFSPVAGSFGPGTRLTVL.

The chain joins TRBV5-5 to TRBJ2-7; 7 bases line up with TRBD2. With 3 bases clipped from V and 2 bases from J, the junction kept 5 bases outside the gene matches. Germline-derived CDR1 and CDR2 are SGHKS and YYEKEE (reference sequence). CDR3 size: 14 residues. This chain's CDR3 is CASSWDYPAYEQYF. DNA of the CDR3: TGTGCCAGCAGCTGGGACTACCCGGCCTACGAGCAGTACTTC.

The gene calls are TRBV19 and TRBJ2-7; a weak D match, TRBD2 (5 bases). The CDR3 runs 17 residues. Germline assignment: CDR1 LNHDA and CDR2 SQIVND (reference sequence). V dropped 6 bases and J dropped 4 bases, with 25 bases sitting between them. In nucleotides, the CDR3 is TGTGCCAGTAGCCATTCCGGAAGGACTGACTCCAGGTACGAGCAGTACTTC. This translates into CASSHSGRTDSRYEQYF.

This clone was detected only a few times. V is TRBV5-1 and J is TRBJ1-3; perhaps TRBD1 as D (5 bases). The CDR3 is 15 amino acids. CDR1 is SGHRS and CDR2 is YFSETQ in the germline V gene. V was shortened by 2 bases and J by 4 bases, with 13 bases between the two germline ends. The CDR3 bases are TGCGCCAGCAGCTTCCAGGGATCGGCCGGAAACACCATATATTTT. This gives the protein CASSFQGSAGNTIYF. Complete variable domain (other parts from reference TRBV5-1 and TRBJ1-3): KAGVTQTPRYLIKTRGQQVTLSCSPISGHRSVSWYQQTPGQGLQFLFEYFSETQRNKGNFPGRFSGRQFSNSRSEMNVSTLELGDSALYLCASSFQGSAGNTIYFGEGSWLTVV.

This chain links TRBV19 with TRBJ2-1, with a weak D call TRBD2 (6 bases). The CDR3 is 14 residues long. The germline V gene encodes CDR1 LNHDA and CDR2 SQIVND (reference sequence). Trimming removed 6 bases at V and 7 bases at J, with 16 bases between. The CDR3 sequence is CASRGGSRRNEQFF. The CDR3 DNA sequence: TGTGCCAGTAGGGGGGGATCGAGGCGGAATGAGCAGTTCTTC.

The CDR3: CASSFGQGSNYGYTF. DNA of the CDR3: TGTGCCAGCAGTTTTGGGCAGGGGTCTAACTATGGCTACACCTTC. The genes are TRBV27 and TRBJ1-2, with D possibly TRBD1 on 6 matching bases. From germline, CDR1 is MNHEY and CDR2 SMNVEV (reference sequence). Trimming took off 3 bases at V and 0 bases at J, with 11 bases between the two ends. The CDR3 runs 15 residues.

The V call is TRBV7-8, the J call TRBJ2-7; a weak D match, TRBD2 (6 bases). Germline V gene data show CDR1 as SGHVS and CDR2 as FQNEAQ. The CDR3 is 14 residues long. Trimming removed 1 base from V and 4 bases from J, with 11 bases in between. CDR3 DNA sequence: TGTGCCAGCAGCTTAGGGGGGGAGCGGTACGAGCAGTACTTC. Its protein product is CASSLGGERYEQYF.

In nucleotides, the CDR3 is TGTGCCAGCAGTCTTCGTCGGGGACAGGGAGTCTCCTACGAGCAGTACTTC. It is translated as CASSLRRGQGVSYEQYF. The chain combines TRBV27 with TRBJ2-7; 9 bases are shared with TRBD1. The CDR3 length is 17 residues. The V gene's germline CDR1 is MNHEY and CDR2 SMNVEV (reference sequence). V trimming: 5 bases; J trimming: 0 bases; junction bases outside the gene matches: 11.

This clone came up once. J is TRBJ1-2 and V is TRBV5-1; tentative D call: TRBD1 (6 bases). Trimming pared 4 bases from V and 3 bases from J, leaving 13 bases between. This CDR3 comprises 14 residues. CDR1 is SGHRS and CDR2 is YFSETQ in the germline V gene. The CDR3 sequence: CASSPGPGDYGYTF. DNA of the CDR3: TGCGCCAGCAGCCCGGGCCCAGGGGACTATGGCTACACCTTC.

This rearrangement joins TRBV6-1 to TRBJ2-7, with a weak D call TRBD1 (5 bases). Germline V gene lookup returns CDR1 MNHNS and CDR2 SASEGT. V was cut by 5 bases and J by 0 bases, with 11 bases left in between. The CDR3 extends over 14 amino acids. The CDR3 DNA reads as TGTGCCAGCAGTCCGTACGACAGCTCCTACGAGCAGTACTTC. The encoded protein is CASSPYDSSYEQYF.

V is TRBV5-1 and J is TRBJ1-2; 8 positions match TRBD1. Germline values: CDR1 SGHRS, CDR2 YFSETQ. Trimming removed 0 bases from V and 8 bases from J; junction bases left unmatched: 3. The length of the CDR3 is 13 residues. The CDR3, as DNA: TGCGCCAGCAGCTTGGAGACAGGGGTCGGCTACACCTTC. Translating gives CASSLETGVGYTF. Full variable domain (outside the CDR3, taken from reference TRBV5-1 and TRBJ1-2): KAGVTQTPRYLIKTRGQQVTLSCSPISGHRSVSWYQQTPGQGLQFLFEYFSETQRNKGNFPGRFSGRQFSNSRSEMNVSTLELGDSALYLCASSLETGVGYTFGSGTRLTVV.